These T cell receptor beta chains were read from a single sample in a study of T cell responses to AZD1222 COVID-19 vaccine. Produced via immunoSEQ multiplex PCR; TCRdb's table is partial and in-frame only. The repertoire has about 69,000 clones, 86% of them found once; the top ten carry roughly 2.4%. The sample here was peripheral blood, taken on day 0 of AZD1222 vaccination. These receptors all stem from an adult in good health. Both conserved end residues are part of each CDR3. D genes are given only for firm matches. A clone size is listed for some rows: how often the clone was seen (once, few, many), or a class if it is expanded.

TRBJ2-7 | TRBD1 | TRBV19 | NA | CASSPEGQGSGDEQYF | TGTGCCAGTAGTCCGGAGGGACAGGGGTCAGGCGACGAGCAGTACTTC
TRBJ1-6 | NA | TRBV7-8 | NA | CASSLNPPGGPSSYNSPLHF | TGTGCCAGCAGCTTAAACCCTCCCGGGGGGCCCAGCTCCTATAATTCACCCCTCCACTTT
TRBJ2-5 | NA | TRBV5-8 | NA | CASSLVGAETQYF | TGTGCCAGCAGCTTGGTCGGGGCGGAGACCCAGTACTTC
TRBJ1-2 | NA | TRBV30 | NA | CAWSLDVDYGYTF | TGTGCCTGGAGCCTCGACGTAGACTATGGCTACACCTTC
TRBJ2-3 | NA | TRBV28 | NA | CASGDSYIYTQYF | TGTGCCAGCGGCGACTCTTATATTTATACGCAGTATTTT
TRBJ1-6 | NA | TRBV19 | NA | CASSGQNSPLHF | TGTGCCAGTAGTGGACAGAATTCACCCCTCCACTTT
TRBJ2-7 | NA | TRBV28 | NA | CASQTVTYEQYF | TGTGCCAGCCAGACCGTGACCTACGAGCAGTACTTC
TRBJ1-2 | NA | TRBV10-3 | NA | CAISESREGNYGYTF | TGTGCCATCAGTGAGTCGCGGGAAGGGAACTATGGCTACACCTTC
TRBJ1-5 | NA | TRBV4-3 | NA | CASSQDWTADQPQHF | TGCGCCAGCAGCCAAGATTGGACAGCTGATCAGCCCCAGCATTTT
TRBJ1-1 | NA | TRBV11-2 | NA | CASSLRGIGTEAFF | TGTGCCAGCAGCTTACGAGGGATAGGGACTGAAGCTTTCTTT
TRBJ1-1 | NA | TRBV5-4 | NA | CASSLDRNTEAFF | TGTGCCAGCAGCTTGGACAGGAACACTGAAGCTTTCTTT
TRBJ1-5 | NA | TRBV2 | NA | CASSKIGVGNQPQHF | TGTGCCAGCAGTAAGATCGGGGTGGGCAATCAGCCCCAGCATTTT
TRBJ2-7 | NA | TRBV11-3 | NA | CASSTRDNYEQYF | TGTGCCAGCAGCACCCGGGACAACTACGAGCAGTACTTC
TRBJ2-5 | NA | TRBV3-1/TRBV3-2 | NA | CASSPGPYEAQYF | TGTGCCAGCAGCCCAGGGCCCTACGAGGCCCAGTACTTC
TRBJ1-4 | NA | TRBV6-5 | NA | CASIQVIATNEKLFF | TGTGCCAGCATACAAGTGATCGCAACTAATGAAAAACTGTTTTTT
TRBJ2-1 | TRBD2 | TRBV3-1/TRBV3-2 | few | CASSLRGNRLADSSYNEQFF | TGTGCCAGCAGCCTACGCGGGAATAGACTAGCGGATAGCTCCTACAATGAGCAGTTCTTC
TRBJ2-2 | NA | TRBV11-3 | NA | CASSPLRGRAGELFF | TGTGCCAGCAGCCCGCTCCGGGGGCGGGCCGGGGAGCTGTTTTTT
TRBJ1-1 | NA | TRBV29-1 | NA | CSAPGSNTEAFF | TGCAGCGCCCCAGGGTCGAACACTGAAGCTTTCTTT
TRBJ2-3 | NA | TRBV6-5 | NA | CASSSHSRGGTDTQYF | TGTGCCAGCAGTTCCCATAGCCGTGGGGGCACAGATACGCAGTATTTT
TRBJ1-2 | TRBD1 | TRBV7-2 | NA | CASSLGTGPYGYTF | TGTGCCAGCAGCTTGGGGACAGGTCCCTATGGCTACACCTTC
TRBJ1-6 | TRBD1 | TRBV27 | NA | CASSWRQGRNSPLHF | TGTGCCAGCAGTTGGAGACAGGGTCGTAATTCACCCCTCCACTTT
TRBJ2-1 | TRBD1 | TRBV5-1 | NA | CASSPGTVYNEQFF | TGCGCCAGCAGCCCGGGGACAGTCTACAATGAGCAGTTCTTC
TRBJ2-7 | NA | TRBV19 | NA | CASSHGRSYEQYF | TGTGCCAGTAGTCACGGACGGTCCTACGAGCAGTACTTC
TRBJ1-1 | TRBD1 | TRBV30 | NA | CAWSRTGLTEAFF | TGTGCCTGGAGTCGGACAGGGCTCACTGAAGCTTTCTTT
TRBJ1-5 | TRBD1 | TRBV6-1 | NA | CASREGQGNQPQHF | TGTGCCAGCAGGGAAGGACAGGGAAATCAGCCCCAGCATTTT
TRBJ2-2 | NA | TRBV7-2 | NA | CASSSTGYGGELFF | TGTGCCAGCAGCTCGACAGGATACGGCGGGGAGCTGTTTTTT
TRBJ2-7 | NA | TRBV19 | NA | CASSSQEHEQYF | TGTGCCAGTAGTTCTCAGGAACACGAGCAGTACTTC
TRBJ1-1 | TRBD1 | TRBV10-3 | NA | CAISTENRGSTEAFF | TGTGCCATCAGTACAGAAAACAGGGGTAGCACTGAAGCTTTCTTT
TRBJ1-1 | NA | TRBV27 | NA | CASSFVGEAFF | TGTGCCAGCAGTTTTGTGGGTGAAGCTTTCTTT
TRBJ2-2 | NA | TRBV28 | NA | CASSLGPGELFF | TGTGCCAGCAGTTTAGGGCCCGGGGAGCTGTTTTTT
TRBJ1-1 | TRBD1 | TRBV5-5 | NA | CASSQGTGYITEAFF | TGTGCCAGCAGCCAGGGGACAGGGTACATCACTGAAGCTTTCTTT
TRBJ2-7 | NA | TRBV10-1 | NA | CASSESAGKEQYF | TGCGCCAGCAGTGAGTCTGCAGGCAAGGAGCAGTACTTC
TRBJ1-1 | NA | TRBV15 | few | CATSGGGTFYTEAFF | TGTGCCACCAGCGGGGGGGGGACATTTTACACTGAAGCTTTCTTT
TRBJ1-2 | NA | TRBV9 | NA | CASSVEVHTNYGYTF | TGTGCCAGCAGCGTAGAGGTCCATACTAACTATGGCTACACCTTC
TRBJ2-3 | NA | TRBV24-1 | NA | CATSGQASTDTQYF | TGTGCCACCAGTGGGCAGGCTAGCACAGATACGCAGTATTTT
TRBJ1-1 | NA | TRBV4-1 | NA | CASSQDPAQRNEAFF | TGCGCCAGCAGCCAAGATCCGGCGCAGAGAAATGAAGCTTTCTTT
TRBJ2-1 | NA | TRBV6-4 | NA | CASSEEDTPNDEQFF | TGTGCCAGCAGCGAGGAGGACACTCCTAATGACGAGCAGTTCTTC
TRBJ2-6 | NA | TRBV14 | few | CASRPGASGANVLTF | TGTGCCAGCAGACCAGGGGCCTCTGGGGCCAACGTCCTGACTTTC
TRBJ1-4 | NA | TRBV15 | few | CATSREGTHATNEKLFF | TGTGCCACCAGCAGAGAGGGTACACATGCAACTAATGAAAAACTGTTTTTT
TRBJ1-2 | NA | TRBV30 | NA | CAWSRGARNYGYTF | TGTGCCTGGAGTCGGGGGGCGAGGAACTATGGCTACACCTTC
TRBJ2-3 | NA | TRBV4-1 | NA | CASSPPSAGTDTQYF | TGCGCCAGCAGCCCACCTAGCGCTGGCACAGATACGCAGTATTTT
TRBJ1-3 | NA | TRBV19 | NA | CASSTRRDSGNTIYF | TGTGCCAGTAGTACCAGGCGGGACTCTGGAAACACCATATATTTT
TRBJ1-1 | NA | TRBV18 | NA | CASSDGGNTEAFF | TGTGCCAGCTCCGATGGGGGGAACACTGAAGCTTTCTTT
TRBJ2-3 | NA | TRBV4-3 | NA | CASSQTLGLPTDTQYF | TGCGCCAGCAGCCAAACCTTGGGACTTCCCACAGATACGCAGTATTTT
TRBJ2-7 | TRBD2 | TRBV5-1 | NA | CASSPRGGIYEQYF | TGCGCCAGCAGCCCCCGCGGGGGGATCTACGAGCAGTACTTC
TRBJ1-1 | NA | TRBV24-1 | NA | CATSDLTRDTPEGNTEAFF | TGTGCCACCAGTGATCTCACACGGGACACCCCAGAGGGAAACACTGAAGCTTTCTTT
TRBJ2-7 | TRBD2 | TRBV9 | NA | CASSPRGLAAHEQYF | TGTGCCAGCAGCCCCAGGGGACTAGCCGCCCACGAGCAGTACTTC
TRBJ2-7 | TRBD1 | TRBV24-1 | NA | CATSGGTGDVWRKREQYF | TGTGCCACCAGTGGGGGGACAGGGGACGTTTGGAGGAAGCGGGAGCAGTACTTC
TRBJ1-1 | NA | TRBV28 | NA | CASSSYRAATEAFF | TGTGCCAGCAGTTCCTACAGGGCGGCCACTGAAGCTTTCTTT
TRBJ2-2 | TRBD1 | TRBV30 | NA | CAWNAGTGGGGELFF | TGTGCCTGGAACGCCGGGACAGGGGGTGGCGGGGAGCTGTTTTTT
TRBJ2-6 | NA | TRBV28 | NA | CASRGPADSGANVLTF | TGTGCCAGCAGAGGACCCGCCGACTCTGGGGCCAACGTCCTGACTTTC
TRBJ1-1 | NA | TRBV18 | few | CASSPDPNTEAFF | TGTGCCAGCTCGCCTGATCCGAACACTGAAGCTTTCTTT